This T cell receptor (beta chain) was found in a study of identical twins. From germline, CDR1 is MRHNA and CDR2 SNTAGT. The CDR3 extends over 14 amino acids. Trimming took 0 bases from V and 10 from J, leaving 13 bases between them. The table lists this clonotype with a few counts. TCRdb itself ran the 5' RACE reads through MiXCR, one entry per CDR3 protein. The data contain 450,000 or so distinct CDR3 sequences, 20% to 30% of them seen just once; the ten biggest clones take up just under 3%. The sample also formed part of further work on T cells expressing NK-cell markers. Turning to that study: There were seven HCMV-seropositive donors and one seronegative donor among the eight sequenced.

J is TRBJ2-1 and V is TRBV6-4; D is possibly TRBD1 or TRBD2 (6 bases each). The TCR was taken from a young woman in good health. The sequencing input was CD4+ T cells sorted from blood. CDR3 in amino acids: CASSDSVGGSEQFF. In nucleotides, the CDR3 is TGTGCCAGCAGTGACTCCGTCGGGGGCTCCGAGCAGTTCTTC.